The sequence of this T cell receptor (beta chain) was determined in a study of blood T cell repertoires in COVID-19. Overall study: From T cells, B-cell-depleted T cells, or PBMCs came the material, which was cDNA or gDNA.

V gave up 1 base and J gave up 6 bases, with 13 bases separating them. This CDR3 is built from 14 residues. Germline V gene lookup returns CDR1 SEHNR and CDR2 FQNEAQ (reference sequence). Sequencing was performed with immunoSEQ multiplex PCR; in TCRdb, only in-frame clones are kept and a portion is missing. The sample yields some 60,000 clones, approximately 90% seen once. This receptor was identified in a human donor in a cohort sampled during active COVID-19. The chain combines TRBV7-9 with TRBJ2-7; a possible D gene is TRBD2 (5 bases). The sequenced material came from peripheral blood. The CDR3 region is CASSLVGISGEQYF. CDR3 coding DNA: TGTGCCAGCAGCTTAGTTGGTATCAGCGGCGAGCAGTACTTC.